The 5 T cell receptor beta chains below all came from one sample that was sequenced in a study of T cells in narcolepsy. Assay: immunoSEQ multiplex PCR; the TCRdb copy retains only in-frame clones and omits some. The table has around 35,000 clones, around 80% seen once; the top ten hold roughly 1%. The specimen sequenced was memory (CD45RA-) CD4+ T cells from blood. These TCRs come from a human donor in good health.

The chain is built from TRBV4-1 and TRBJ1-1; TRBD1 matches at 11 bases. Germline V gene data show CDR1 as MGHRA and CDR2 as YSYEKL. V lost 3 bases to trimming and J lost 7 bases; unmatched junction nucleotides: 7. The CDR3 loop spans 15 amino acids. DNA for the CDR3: TGCGCCAGCAGCCAGCTTGGGACAGGGGGTTTTGAAGCTTTCTTT. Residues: CASSQLGTGGFEAFF.

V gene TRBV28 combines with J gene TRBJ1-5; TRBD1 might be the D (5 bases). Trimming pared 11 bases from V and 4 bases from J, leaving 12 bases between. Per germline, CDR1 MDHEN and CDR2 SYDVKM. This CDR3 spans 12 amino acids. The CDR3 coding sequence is TGTGCCGGACGGACAATTAATCAGCCCCAGCATTTT. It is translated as CAGRTINQPQHF.

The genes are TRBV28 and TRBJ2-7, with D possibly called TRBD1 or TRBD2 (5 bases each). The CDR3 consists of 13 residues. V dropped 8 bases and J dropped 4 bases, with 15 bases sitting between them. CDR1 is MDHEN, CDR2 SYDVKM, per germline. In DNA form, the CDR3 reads TGTGCCAGCGCCCCTGGGGGTTCATACGAGCAGTACTTC. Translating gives CASAPGGSYEQYF.

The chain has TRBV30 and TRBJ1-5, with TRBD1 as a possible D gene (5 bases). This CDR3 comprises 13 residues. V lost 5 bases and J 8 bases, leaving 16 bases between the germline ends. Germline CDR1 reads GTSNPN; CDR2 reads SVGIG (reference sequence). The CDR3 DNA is TGTGCCTGGGAGTCAGGGTCTGGGAAGCCCCAGCATTTT. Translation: CAWESGSGKPQHF. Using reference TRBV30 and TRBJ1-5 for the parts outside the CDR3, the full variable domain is SQTIHQWPATLVQPVGSPLSLECTVEGTSNPNLYWYRQAAGRGLQLLFYSVGIGQISSEVPQNLSASRPQDRQFILSSKKLLLSDSGFYLCAWESGSGKPQHFGDGTRLSIL.

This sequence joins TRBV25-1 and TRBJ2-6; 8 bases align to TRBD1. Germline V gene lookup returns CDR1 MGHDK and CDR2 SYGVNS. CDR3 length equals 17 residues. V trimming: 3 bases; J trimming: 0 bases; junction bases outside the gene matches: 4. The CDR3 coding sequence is TGTGCCAGCAGTGATGACAGGGGATACTCTGGGGCCAACGTCCTGACTTTC. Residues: CASSDDRGYSGANVLTF.